The present T cell receptor beta chain was sequenced within a study of neurological immune-mediated disorders. Losses at the gene ends were 7 bases for V and 4 bases for J; bases not matched to a gene: 8. CDR1 is MNHEY and CDR2 is SVGEGT in the germline V gene. The CDR3 has 14 amino acids. TCRdb re-derived calls from the 5' RACE reads in MiXCR, one entry per CDR3 protein. The profile shows 55,000 to 65,000 distinct CDR3 sequences, roughly 3.5% of them singletons. The sequence derives from a woman aged 25-40 years with multiple sclerosis. The rearrangement uses TRBV6-2 or TRBV6-3 and TRBJ2-3, with TRBD1 matching over 7 bases. The specimen was PBMCs. This chain's CDR3 is CASMLQGRSDTQYF. DNA for the CDR3: TGTGCCAGCATGCTACAGGGGCGGTCAGATACGCAGTATTTT.